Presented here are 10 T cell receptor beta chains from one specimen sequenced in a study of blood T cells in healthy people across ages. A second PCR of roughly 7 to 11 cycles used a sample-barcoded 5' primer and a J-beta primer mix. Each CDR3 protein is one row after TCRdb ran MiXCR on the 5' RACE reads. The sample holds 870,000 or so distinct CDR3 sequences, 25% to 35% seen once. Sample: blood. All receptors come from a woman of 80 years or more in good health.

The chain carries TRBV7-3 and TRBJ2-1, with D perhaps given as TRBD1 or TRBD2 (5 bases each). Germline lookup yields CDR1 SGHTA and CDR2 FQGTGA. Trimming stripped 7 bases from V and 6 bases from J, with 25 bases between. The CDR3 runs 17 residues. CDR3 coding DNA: TGTGCCAGCACCCTGTACTCTCGGGAACCCACAGGCAATGAGCAGTTCTTC. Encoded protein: CASTLYSREPTGNEQFF.

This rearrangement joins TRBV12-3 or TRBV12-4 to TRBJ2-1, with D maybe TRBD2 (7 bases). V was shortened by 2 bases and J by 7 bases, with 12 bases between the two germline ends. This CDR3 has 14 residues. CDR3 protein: CASSLRGGENEQFF. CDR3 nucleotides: TGTGCCAGCAGTTTAAGGGGGGGGGAGAATGAGCAGTTCTTC.

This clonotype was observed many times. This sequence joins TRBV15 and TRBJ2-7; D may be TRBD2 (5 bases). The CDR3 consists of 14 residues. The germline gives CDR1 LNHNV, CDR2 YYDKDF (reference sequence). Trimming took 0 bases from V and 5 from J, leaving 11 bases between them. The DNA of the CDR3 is TGTGCCACCAGCAGAGATGAGAGAGGGCACGAGCAGTACTTC. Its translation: CATSRDERGHEQYF. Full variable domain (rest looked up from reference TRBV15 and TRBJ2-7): DAMVIQNPRYQVTQFGKPVTLSCSQTLNHNVMYWYQQKSSQAPKLLFHYYDKDFNNEADTPDNFQSRRPNTSFCFLDIRSPGLGDTAMYLCATSRDERGHEQYFGPGTRLTVT.

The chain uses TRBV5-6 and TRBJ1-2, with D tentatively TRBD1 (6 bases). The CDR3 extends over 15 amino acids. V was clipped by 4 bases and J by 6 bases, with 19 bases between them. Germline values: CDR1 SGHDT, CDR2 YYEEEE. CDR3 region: CASSRIENRVDGYTF. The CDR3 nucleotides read TGTGCCAGCAGCCGCATTGAGAACAGGGTGGATGGCTACACCTTC. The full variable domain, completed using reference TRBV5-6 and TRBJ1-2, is DAGVTQSPTHLIKTRGQQVTLRCSPKSGHDTVSWYQQALGQGPQFIFQYYEEEERQRGNFPDRFSGHQFPNYSSELNVNALLLGDSALYLCASSRIENRVDGYTFGSGTRLTVV.

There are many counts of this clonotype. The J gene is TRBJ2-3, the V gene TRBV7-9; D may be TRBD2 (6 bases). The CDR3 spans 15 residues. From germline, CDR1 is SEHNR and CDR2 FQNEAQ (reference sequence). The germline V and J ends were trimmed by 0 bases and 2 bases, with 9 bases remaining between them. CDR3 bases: TGTGCCAGCAGCTTAGCAGGAGGGGCCACAGATACGCAGTATTTT. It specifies CASSLAGGATDTQYF.

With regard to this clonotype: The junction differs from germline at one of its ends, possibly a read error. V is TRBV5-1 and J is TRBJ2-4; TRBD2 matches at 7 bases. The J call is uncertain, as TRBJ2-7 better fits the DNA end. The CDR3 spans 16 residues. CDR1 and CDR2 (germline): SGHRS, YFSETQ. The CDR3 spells CTSSFSPGGRGYEQYF. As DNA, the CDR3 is TGCACCAGCAGCTTTAGTCCAGGCGGGAGAGGGTACGAGCAGTACTTC.

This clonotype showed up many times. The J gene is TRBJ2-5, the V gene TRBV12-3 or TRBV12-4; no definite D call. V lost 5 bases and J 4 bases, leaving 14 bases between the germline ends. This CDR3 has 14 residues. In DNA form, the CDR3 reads TGTGCCAGCAGTGCGTCTTACGGAATAGAGACCCAGTACTTC. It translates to CASSASYGIETQYF.

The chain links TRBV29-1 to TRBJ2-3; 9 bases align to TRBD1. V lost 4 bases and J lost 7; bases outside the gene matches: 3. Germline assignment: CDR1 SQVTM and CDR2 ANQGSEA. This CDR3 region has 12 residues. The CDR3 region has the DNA TGCAGCGTTGCCGGACAGGGGAATACGCAGTATTTT. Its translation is CSVAGQGNTQYF.

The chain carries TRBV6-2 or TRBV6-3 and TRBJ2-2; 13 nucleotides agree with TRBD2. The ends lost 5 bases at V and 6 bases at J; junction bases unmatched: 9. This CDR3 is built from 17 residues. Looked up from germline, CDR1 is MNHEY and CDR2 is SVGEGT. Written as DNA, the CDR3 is TGTGCCAGCAGTATACCGGGACTAGCGGGGCCCGCCGGGGAGCTGTTTTTT. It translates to CASSIPGLAGPAGELFF.

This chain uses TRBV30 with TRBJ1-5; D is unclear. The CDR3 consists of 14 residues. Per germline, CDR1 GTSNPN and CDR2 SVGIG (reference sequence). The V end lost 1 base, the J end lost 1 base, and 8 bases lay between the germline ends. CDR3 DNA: TGTGCCTGGAGTGGGGTTCAAAGCAATCAGCCCCAGCATTTT. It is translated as CAWSGVQSNQPQHF.